These 25 T cell receptor beta chains share one sample of origin, sequenced in a study of cytotoxic CD8 clonotypes in ibrutinib-treated CLL. Sequencing used immunoSEQ multiplex PCR; TCRdb keeps in-frame clones, though not all of them. This table holds 150,000 or so clones, around 82% found once. The sample was PBMCs, taken after 36 months of ibrutinib treatment. All receptors come from a human donor with chronic lymphocytic leukemia.

The rearrangement links TRBV18 to TRBJ1-2, with 8 bases matching TRBD1. Unmatched junction bases numbered 8, after V lost 3 bases and J lost 8 bases. Germline V gene data show CDR1 as KGHSH and CDR2 as LQKENI. The CDR3 totals 14 residues. The CDR3 DNA reads TGTGCCAGCTCACCGAGCAGGGGGCCTGAAGGCTACACCTTC. This encodes CASSPSRGPEGYTF.

The chain joins TRBV29-1 to TRBJ1-2; D ambiguous. The ends were cut back, 0 bases at V and 1 base at J, with 12 bases in the middle. The length of the CDR3 is 15 residues. Germline V gene lookup returns CDR1 SQVTM and CDR2 ANQGSEA. CDR3 DNA: TGCAGCGTTGAAGATCTTATCAGGAATAACTATGGCTACACCTTC. Protein sequence: CSVEDLIRNNYGYTF. Full variable domain (missing parts from reference TRBV29-1 and TRBJ1-2): SAVISQKPSRDICQRGTSLTIQCQVDSQVTMMFWYRQQPGQSLTLIATANQGSEATYESGFVIDKFPISRPNLTFSTLTVSNMSPEDSSIYLCSVEDLIRNNYGYTFGSGTRLTVV.

The V call is TRBV5-1, the J call TRBJ2-5; TRBD2 matches 10 bases. The germline CDR1 and CDR2 sequences are SGHRS and YFSETQ. After removal of 0 bases from V and 6 bases from J, the junction contained 11 bases not matched to a gene. CDR3 length equals 17 residues. The CDR3 bases are TGCGCCAGCAGCTTGGGTGCTAGCGGGGGTATCATGAAGACCCAGTACTTC. It specifies CASSLGASGGIMKTQYF.

To note about this clone: Other DNA sequences within the sample encode an identical CDR3. This sequence joins TRBV27 and TRBJ2-1, with D unclear. This CDR3 is 11 amino acids long. The V and J ends lost 1 base and 5 bases respectively, with 0 bases between them. Germline V gene lookup returns CDR1 MNHEY and CDR2 SMNVEV (reference sequence). The CDR3, as DNA: TGTGCCAGCAGTTTATACAATGAGCAGTTCTTC. Protein sequence: CASSLYNEQFF.

V usage is TRBV28 and J usage is TRBJ1-2; 11 positions match TRBD1. Losses at the gene ends were 6 bases for V and 4 bases for J; bases not matched to a gene: 16. Germline V gene lookup returns CDR1 MDHEN and CDR2 SYDVKM. There are 18 residues in the CDR3. As DNA, the CDR3 is TGTGCCAGCAGACTACCCCGGGACAGGGGGGTTGGTCTCTATGGCTACACCTTC. Amino acids: CASRLPRDRGVGLYGYTF.

The chain is built from TRBV6-6 and TRBJ2-7, with 9 bases matching TRBD1. The germline V gene has CDR1 MNHNY and CDR2 SVGAGI (reference sequence). The CDR3 has 14 residues. The V gene end was trimmed by 5 bases and the J gene end by 6 bases; junction bases not matched to a gene: 8. CDR3: CASSRPGTGFEQYF. CDR3 nucleotides: TGTGCCAGCAGTCGTCCCGGGACAGGGTTCGAGCAGTACTTC.

The CDR3 DNA reads as TGCGCCAGCGTTCAACGGGGGCCCCCGGGGAACACTGAAGCTTTCTTT. Translated: CASVQRGPPGNTEAFF. The V and J genes are TRBV5-1 and TRBJ1-1; D may be TRBD1 (6 bases). V shed 7 bases and J shed 1 base, with 20 bases lying between them. Looked up from germline, CDR1 is SGHRS and CDR2 is YFSETQ. The CDR3 sequence is 16 residues long.

The chain links TRBV6-1 to TRBJ1-3; 7 bases are shared with TRBD1. The CDR3 has 16 residues. Germline trimming cut 2 bases from V and 4 bases from J; bases unmatched to any gene: 8. Per germline, CDR1 MNHNS and CDR2 SASEGT. The CDR3 spells CASSEPRDSYGNTIYF. The DNA for the CDR3 is TGTGCCAGCAGTGAACCTAGGGACAGCTACGGAAACACCATATATTTT.

This clone was found a few times. The V and J genes are TRBV29-1 and TRBJ1-1, with a weak D call TRBD1 (5 bases). CDR3 length equals 13 residues. V shed 6 bases and J shed 3 bases, with 14 bases lying between them. Germline V lookup: CDR1 SQVTM, CDR2 ANQGSEA. The CDR3: CSVERGLDTEAFF. CDR3 sequence (DNA): TGCAGCGTCGAGAGGGGTTTGGACACTGAAGCTTTCTTT. Variable domain in full (rest from reference TRBV29-1 and TRBJ1-1): SAVISQKPSRDICQRGTSLTIQCQVDSQVTMMFWYRQQPGQSLTLIATANQGSEATYESGFVIDKFPISRPNLTFSTLTVSNMSPEDSSIYLCSVERGLDTEAFFGQGTRLTVV.

This clone showed up just once. The V call is TRBV6-5, the J call TRBJ2-5, with 11 bases fitting TRBD1. The V segment lost 4 bases and the J segment 4 bases; nucleotides outside the gene matches: 2. CDR1 MNHEY and CDR2 SVGAGI come from the germline V gene. The CDR3 consists of 14 residues. The chain's CDR3 is CASSWTGGAETQYF. The CDR3 coding sequence is TGTGCCAGCAGTTGGACAGGGGGCGCAGAGACCCAGTACTTC.

This clone was seen more than once but under ten times. The J gene is TRBJ2-7, the V gene TRBV27; TRBD2 matches at 9 bases. V was clipped by 6 bases and J by 4 bases; unmatched bases: 7. From germline, CDR1 is MNHEY and CDR2 SMNVEV (reference sequence). The CDR3 has 14 residues. The DNA for the CDR3 is TGTGCCAGCAGAGCCCGCGGGGGGGCGTACGAGCAGTACTTC. The encoded protein is CASRARGGAYEQYF.

The rearrangement joins TRBV15 to TRBJ1-4; D perhaps matches TRBD1 (5 bases). The CDR3 is 16 residues long. The germline CDR1 and CDR2 sequences are LNHNV and YYDKDF (reference sequence). Trimming removed 1 base from V and 5 bases from J, with 14 bases in between. CDR3 residues: CATSRVWAAGNEKLFF. The CDR3 nucleotides read TGTGCCACCAGCAGAGTCTGGGCGGCAGGGAATGAAAAACTGTTTTTT.

In this sample, this clone turned up a few times. The chain combines TRBV27 with TRBJ2-1, with D tentatively TRBD1 (5 bases). The CDR3 has 13 residues. Germline V gene sequence: CDR1 MNHEY, CDR2 SMNVEV (reference sequence). Trimming pared 3 bases from V and 9 bases from J, leaving 12 bases between. The DNA for the CDR3 is TGTGCCAGCAGTTTCCCCGGACATTTTGAGCAGTTCTTC. This translates into CASSFPGHFEQFF.

V usage is TRBV10-3 and J usage is TRBJ2-5, with 7 bases fitting TRBD1. Germline trimming cut 2 bases from V and 1 base from J; bases unmatched to any gene: 4. The CDR3 is 15 amino acids. Germline V lookup: CDR1 ENHRY, CDR2 SYGVKD. CDR3 nucleotides: TGTGCCATCAGTGAGGCCGACAGGGCCCAAGAGACCCAGTACTTC. Protein sequence: CAISEADRAQETQYF.

This clone was recorded once. The chain combines TRBV7-9 with TRBJ2-2; D is perhaps TRBD1 (6 bases). The germline CDR1 and CDR2 sequences are SEHNR and FQNEAQ (reference sequence). Trimming removed 5 bases from V and 6 bases from J, with 10 bases in between. The CDR3 consists of 13 residues. DNA of the CDR3: TGTGCCAGCAGCACTCAGGGGCCCGGGGAGCTGTTTTTT. Its protein product is CASSTQGPGELFF.

The rearrangement links TRBV5-1 to TRBJ1-6, with D tentatively TRBD1 (5 bases). Germline CDR1 SGHRS, CDR2 YFSETQ. Trimming took off 0 bases at V and 7 bases at J, with 8 bases between the two ends. CDR3 size: 14 residues. The CDR3 nucleotides read TGCGCCAGCAGCTTGGCTGGGACCAATTCACCCCTCCACTTT. Its translation: CASSLAGTNSPLHF.

This clone was seen a handful of times. The chain combines TRBV6-6 with TRBJ1-6; D remains ambiguous. Germline values: CDR1 MNHNY, CDR2 SVGAGI (reference sequence). Between the trimmed V and J ends, which lost 0 bases and 10 bases, there was a span of 10 bases. The CDR3 spans 14 residues. This CDR3 is CASSYSGSGSPLHF. CDR3 in DNA: TGTGCCAGCAGTTACTCGGGGTCGGGATCACCCCTCCACTTT.

This clone has only a few counts. The gene calls are TRBV19 and TRBJ1-2; 7 nucleotides match TRBD1. With 6 bases clipped from V and 3 bases from J, the junction kept 7 bases outside the gene matches. The germline V gene has CDR1 LNHDA and CDR2 SQIVND (reference sequence). CDR3 length: 14 residues. Written as DNA, the CDR3 is TGTGCCAGTAGCTGGACAGGAAAGGACTATGGCTACACCTTC. This translates into CASSWTGKDYGYTF.

This clone was detected many times. The chain has TRBV10-3 and TRBJ1-4; 7 nucleotides line up with TRBD1. CDR3 length: 15 residues. Germline values: CDR1 ENHRY, CDR2 SYGVKD. V gave up 5 bases and J gave up 2 bases; unmatched junction bases: 5. CDR3 loop: CAISRGDSTNEKLFF. CDR3 nucleotides: TGTGCCATCAGTAGGGGGGACAGCACTAATGAAAAACTGTTTTTT.

V usage is TRBV18 and J usage is TRBJ2-3; D may be TRBD2 (6 bases). CDR3 length equals 16 residues. Germline V gene lookup returns CDR1 KGHSH and CDR2 LQKENI. V was pared by 4 bases and J by 4 bases, with 18 bases between. Here the CDR3 reads CASSQEGASVADTQYF. CDR3 DNA sequence: TGTGCCAGCTCACAGGAAGGGGCTAGCGTTGCAGATACGCAGTATTTT.

The CDR3: CASSHGGGGKNYGYTF. In nucleotides, the CDR3 is TGCGCCAGCAGCCATGGCGGGGGGGGGAAGAACTATGGCTACACCTTC. The V and J genes are TRBV4-1 and TRBJ1-2; maybe TRBD1 (5 bases). The ends were cut back, 3 bases at V and 2 bases at J, with 16 bases in the middle. The germline gives CDR1 MGHRA, CDR2 YSYEKL. CDR3 length: 16 amino acids.

V usage is TRBV5-5 and J usage is TRBJ1-5, with D possibly TRBD1 on 6 matching bases. Per germline, CDR1 SGHKS and CDR2 YYEKEE (reference sequence). The ends were cut back, 1 base at V and 3 bases at J, with 11 bases in the middle. The CDR3 has 15 amino acids. The CDR3 sequence: CASSLRAGANQPQHF. The CDR3 DNA reads as TGTGCCAGCAGCTTGCGGGCAGGGGCCAATCAGCCCCAGCATTTT.

The chain is built from TRBV7-9 and TRBJ1-2; D remains ambiguous. With 3 bases removed from V and 6 bases from J, the gap between germline ends came to 5 bases. Germline-derived CDR1 and CDR2 are SEHNR and FQNEAQ (reference sequence). The CDR3 runs 11 residues. CDR3 residues: CASSFYNGYTF. The DNA for the CDR3 is TGTGCCAGCAGCTTCTATAATGGCTACACCTTC.

The V call is TRBV19, the J call TRBJ1-2; TRBD1 aligns across 9 bases. Germline lookup yields CDR1 LNHDA and CDR2 SQIVND (reference sequence). The CDR3 spans 14 residues. Unmatched junction bases numbered 4, after V lost 4 bases and J lost 4 bases. CDR3 region: CASSTGTGSYGYTF. The CDR3, as DNA: TGTGCCAGTAGTACCGGGACAGGGTCCTATGGCTACACCTTC.

Only a few counts were recorded for this clone. This chain joins TRBV5-1 and TRBJ1-4, with 7 bases aligning to TRBD1. The CDR3 loop spans 15 amino acids. The V gene end was trimmed by 4 bases and the J gene end by 1 base; junction bases not matched to a gene: 4. Germline CDR1 and CDR2: SGHRS and YFSETQ. For the CDR3, the DNA is TGCGCCAGCAGCAGACAGGGTGGAACTAATGAAAAACTGTTTTTT. Protein: CASSRQGGTNEKLFF.